These 9 T cell receptor beta chains were all obtained from the same sample, sequenced in a study of beta chain features in type 1 diabetes. Study-wide results and caveats: Shorter TCRB CDR3s, moderately but significantly so, were found in Type 1 diabetes patients in all four CD4+ subsets.

These TCRs are of unknown antigen specificity. cDNA synthesis used the whole RNA isolate, giving expressed TCRB sequences. Libraries were prepared by immunoSEQ multiplex PCR; TCRdb keeps only in-frame clonotypes and omits some of them. The sample lists around 26,000 clones; around 68% were seen once. Input material: stem cell memory CD4+ T cells from blood. The receptor set was obtained from a woman aged 40 to 50 with type 1 diabetes.

V usage is TRBV19 and J usage is TRBJ1-5; 7 bases line up with TRBD1. Germline trimming cut 6 bases from V and 0 bases from J; bases unmatched to any gene: 8. The CDR3 consists of 16 residues. Germline CDR1 and CDR2: LNHDA and SQIVND (reference sequence). CDR3 nucleotide sequence: TGTGCCAGTAGCCCGGGACAGCTTAATAGCAATCAGCCCCAGCATTTT. Amino acids: CASSPGQLNSNQPQHF.

This chain connects TRBV27 to TRBJ2-1; the D gene is possibly TRBD2 (6 bases). CDR1 and CDR2 (germline): MNHEY, SMNVEV (reference sequence). This CDR3 spans 14 amino acids. Trimming removed 6 bases at V and 1 base at J, with 10 bases between. The CDR3 spells CASSSAGSYNEQFF. The CDR3 DNA reads TGTGCCAGCAGCTCGGCGGGGTCCTACAATGAGCAGTTCTTC.

The chain joins TRBV25-1 to TRBJ1-4; TRBD1 might be the D (5 bases). CDR3 size: 15 residues. Trimming cost V 3 bases and J 6 bases, with 14 bases left between them. The germline V gene encodes CDR1 MGHDK and CDR2 SYGVNS. CDR3 sequence: CASSERDRPYEKLFF. The CDR3 region has the DNA TGTGCCAGCAGTGAGAGAGACAGACCGTATGAAAAACTGTTTTTT.

The CDR3 bases are TGCGCCAGCAGCTTGACAGTCAAGGATAACACCGGGGAGCTGTTTTTT. Its protein is CASSLTVKDNTGELFF. The chain is built from TRBV5-1 and TRBJ2-2; D call uncertain. The CDR3 consists of 16 residues. The germline gives CDR1 SGHRS, CDR2 YFSETQ. V was clipped by 1 base and J by 2 bases, with 12 bases between them.

The CDR3 here is CASSLGGGRTYGYTF. CDR3 DNA sequence: TGTGCCAGCAGCCTTGGAGGGGGCCGTACTTATGGCTACACCTTC. The rearrangement links TRBV7-3 to TRBJ1-2; 7 bases agree with TRBD1. In germline, CDR1 is SGHTA, CDR2 FQGTGA. This CDR3 is built from 15 residues. The ends lost 5 bases at V and 5 bases at J; junction bases unmatched: 11.

The chain combines TRBV18 with TRBJ2-7, with 9 bases that match TRBD1. This CDR3 is 14 amino acids long. Germline V gene lookup returns CDR1 KGHSH and CDR2 LQKENI. V dropped 3 bases and J dropped 0; count of bases not matched to a gene: 0. The CDR3 loop is CASSPTGGSYEQYF. CDR3 nucleotides: TGTGCCAGCTCACCGACAGGGGGCTCCTACGAGCAGTACTTC.

The rearrangement uses TRBV5-1 and TRBJ1-1, with D possibly matching TRBD1 (5 bases). V lost 2 bases, J lost 3 bases, and 8 bases lay in between. The CDR3 loop spans 13 amino acids. Germline lookup yields CDR1 SGHRS and CDR2 YFSETQ. CDR3 DNA sequence: TGCGCCAGCAGCTTTTGGGGGGACACTGAAGCTTTCTTT. It codes for CASSFWGDTEAFF.

This rearrangement joins TRBV7-3 to TRBJ2-5, with D possibly TRBD1 on 6 matching bases. Germline CDR1 reads SGHTA; CDR2 reads FQGTGA. This CDR3 has 15 residues. V lost 0 bases, J lost 2 bases, and 10 bases lay in between. The CDR3 nucleotides are TGTGCCAGCAGCTTAACGGCGGACAGACAAGAGACCCAGTACTTC. Its protein is CASSLTADRQETQYF.

The chain is built from TRBV11-2 and TRBJ2-7; D gene ambiguous. Trimming cost V 2 bases and J 4 bases, with 12 bases left between them. CDR1 and CDR2 from the germline V gene are SGHAT and FQNNGV. The length of the CDR3 is 14 residues. Here the CDR3 DNA reads TGTGCCAGCAGCTTAATGGGCATCGTTTACGAGCAGTACTTC. Translation: CASSLMGIVYEQYF.